What follows are 18 T cell receptor beta chains derived from one specimen sequenced in a study of T cell changes during pregnancy in multiple sclerosis. Here immunoSEQ multiplex PCR was the method, and the copy in TCRdb shows in-frame clones only, minus some. The sample shows under 45,000 clones, around 92% of them seen only once. Sequenced material: CD4+ T cells from peripheral blood mononuclear cells, taken in the second trimester of pregnancy. The receptor source for this set is a female donor in good health, enrolled as a control in a pregnancy study.

J is TRBJ1-5 and V is TRBV7-2, with D perhaps TRBD1 (5 bases). This CDR3 has 13 amino acids. V lost 5 bases to trimming and J lost 6 bases, with 11 bases between them. Germline V gene data show CDR1 as SGHTA and CDR2 as FQGNSA. In DNA, the CDR3 is TGTGCCAGCAGCCTCCCCGGGGGTCAGCCCCAGCATTTT. Amino acid sequence: CASSLPGGQPQHF. Using reference TRBV7-2 and TRBJ1-5 for the parts outside the CDR3, the full variable domain is GAGVSQSPSNKVTEKGKDVELRCDPISGHTALYWYRQSLGQGLEFLIYFQGNSAPDKSGLPSDRFSAERTGGSVSTLTIQRTQQEDSAVYLCASSLPGGQPQHFGDGTRLSIL.

The V and J genes are TRBV6-6 and TRBJ1-2; 8 nucleotides match TRBD1. This CDR3 region has 14 residues. Germline values: CDR1 MNHNY, CDR2 SVGAGI (reference sequence). Trimming at V came to 6 bases and at J to 6 bases, leaving 9 bases not matched to a gene. The CDR3 region has the DNA TGTGCCAGCAGACCAGGGGGCGCGGAAGATGGCTACACCTTC. Protein sequence: CASRPGGAEDGYTF.

The V call is TRBV28, the J call TRBJ1-5; tentatively, D is TRBD1 (5 bases). The CDR3 spans 15 residues. In germline, CDR1 is MDHEN, CDR2 SYDVKM. The germline V and J ends were trimmed by 6 bases and 0 bases, with 12 bases remaining between them. CDR3: CASSERGYSNQPQHF. The DNA for the CDR3 is TGTGCCAGCAGCGAGCGGGGGTATAGCAATCAGCCCCAGCATTTT.

J is TRBJ2-2 and V is TRBV28; tentative D call: TRBD1 (6 bases). Germline CDR1 reads MDHEN; CDR2 reads SYDVKM. The V end was cut by 1 base, the J end by 6 bases, with 15 bases between. CDR3 length: 16 residues. CDR3 protein: CASSLYRVYVPGELFF. The CDR3 DNA reads as TGTGCCAGCAGTTTATACAGGGTTTATGTCCCCGGGGAGCTGTTTTTT. The variable domain in full, completed from reference TRBV28 and TRBJ2-2, reads DVKVTQSSRYLVKRTGEKVFLECVQDMDHENMFWYRQDPGLGLRLIYFSYDVKMKEKGDIPEGYSVSREKKERFSLILESASTNQTSMYLCASSLYRVYVPGELFFGEGSRLTVL.

The V call is TRBV7-9, the J call TRBJ2-7; tentatively, D is TRBD1 (5 bases). The CDR3 totals 12 residues. Per the germline V gene, CDR1 is SEHNR and CDR2 is FQNEAQ (reference sequence). V was trimmed by 7 bases and J by 3 bases, leaving 10 bases between them. The CDR3 region is CASTAGNYEQYF. The CDR3 DNA sequence: TGTGCCAGCACCGCAGGGAACTACGAGCAGTACTTC. The entire variable domain, with the rest obtained from reference TRBV7-9 and TRBJ2-7, is as follows: DTGVSQNPRHKITKRGQNVTFRCDPISEHNRLYWYRQTLGQGPEFLTYFQNEAQLEKSRLLSDRFSAERPKGSFSTLEIQRTEQGDSAMYLCASTAGNYEQYFGPGTRLTVT.

The chain employs TRBV28 and TRBJ1-1; 10 bases are shared with TRBD1. This CDR3 has 15 residues. The junction had 5 bases not matched to a gene; V was cut back by 6 bases and J by 1 base. Germline values: CDR1 MDHEN, CDR2 SYDVKM. Here the CDR3 reads CASSGGDRGNTEAFF. The CDR3 nucleotides read TGTGCCAGCAGCGGCGGGGACAGGGGGAACACTGAAGCTTTCTTT.

This chain links TRBV7-8 with TRBJ2-2; 8 nucleotides agree with TRBD2. J gave up 5 bases and V 1 base, and 9 bases lay outside the gene matches. CDR3 length: 17 residues. Germline-derived CDR1 and CDR2 are SGHVS and FQNEAQ. This CDR3 is CASSLVLRGAGTGELFF. CDR3 sequence (DNA): TGTGCCAGCAGCTTAGTCTTGCGGGGGGCGGGTACCGGGGAGCTGTTTTTT.

The rearrangement links TRBV6-6 to TRBJ1-2; weak D call: TRBD1 (5 bases). The V and J ends lost 7 bases and 8 bases respectively, with 14 bases between them. The CDR3 is 12 residues long. Germline lookup yields CDR1 MNHNY and CDR2 SVGAGI (reference sequence). The CDR3 DNA reads as TGTGCCAGCATTACAGGCCGCGGAGGCTACACCTTC. Translated: CASITGRGGYTF.

This chain uses TRBV4-2 with TRBJ2-3; possibly TRBD2 for D (5 bases). The CDR3 has 17 amino acids. V dropped 4 bases and J dropped 0 bases, with 17 bases sitting between them. In germline, CDR1 is LGHNA, CDR2 YNFKEQ. The CDR3 coding sequence is TGTGCCAGCAGCCCGGGAATCAGATCATCTAGCACAGATACGCAGTATTTT. Its translation is CASSPGIRSSSTDTQYF.

This clone has just a few counts. The CDR3 loop reads CAWSGTGDGQPQHF. The CDR3 nucleotides are TGTGCCTGGAGTGGGACAGGGGACGGTCAGCCCCAGCATTTT. The chain has TRBV30 and TRBJ1-5; 9 nucleotides align to TRBD1. V gave up 1 base and J gave up 6 bases; unmatched junction bases: 4. This CDR3 comprises 14 residues. Germline CDR1 and CDR2: GTSNPN and SVGIG (reference sequence).

This rearrangement joins TRBV28 to TRBJ1-2; D is ambiguous. The germline V gene encodes CDR1 MDHEN and CDR2 SYDVKM. The CDR3 is made up of 14 amino acids. The V and J ends lost 5 bases and 4 bases respectively, with 14 bases between them. CDR3 residues: CASSGPREGYGYTF. The CDR3 bases are TGTGCCAGCAGTGGCCCGAGGGAGGGCTATGGCTACACCTTC.

This clone is labeled medium-sized. The chain recombines TRBV19 with TRBJ1-1; tentative D call: TRBD1 (6 bases). CDR1 is LNHDA, CDR2 SQIVND, per germline (reference sequence). There are 16 residues in the CDR3. The germline V and J ends were trimmed by 5 bases and 0 bases, with 16 bases remaining between them. The CDR3 DNA sequence: TGTGCCAGTAGTGTTCTAAAAGGGGGAATGAACACTGAAGCTTTCTTT. Its translation is CASSVLKGGMNTEAFF. Full variable domain (remainder filled in from reference TRBV19 and TRBJ1-1): DGGITQSPKYLFRKEGQNVTLSCEQNLNHDAMYWYRQDPGQGLRLIYYSQIVNDFQKGDIAEGYSVSREKKESFPLTVTSAQKNPTAFYLCASSVLKGGMNTEAFFGQGTRLTVV.

This clone appeared a single time. This chain joins TRBV6-5 and TRBJ2-5; 8 nucleotides line up with TRBD1. Germline lookup yields CDR1 MNHEY and CDR2 SVGAGI. V was clipped by 6 bases and J by 3 bases; unmatched bases: 3. The CDR3 length is 13 residues. The CDR3 DNA is TGTGCCAGCAGAAAACAGGGGGAAGAGACCCAGTACTTC. Translating it yields CASRKQGEETQYF.

CDR3 DNA sequence: TGTGCCAGCAGTCCAGGCAGGGGCCCTAGGAGGTATGGCTACACCTTC. Protein product: CASSPGRGPRRYGYTF. The chain joins TRBV28 to TRBJ1-2; the D gene is possibly TRBD1 (6 bases). Trimming shortened V by 5 bases and J by 5 bases, and 21 bases separated the two germline ends. CDR1 is MDHEN, CDR2 SYDVKM, per germline. This CDR3 is 16 amino acids long.

The chain links TRBV7-9 to TRBJ2-5, with D uncertain. CDR3 length equals 14 residues. Germline values: CDR1 SEHNR, CDR2 FQNEAQ (reference sequence). V gave up 5 bases and J gave up 2 bases, with 12 bases separating them. The DNA of the CDR3 is TGTGCCAGCAGCCCCACGCACTTACAAGAGACCCAGTACTTC. Its protein is CASSPTHLQETQYF.

This clone has only one observation. The rearrangement joins TRBV6-1 to TRBJ2-1, with a tentative D call TRBD2 (5 bases). Germline V gives CDR1 MNHNS, CDR2 SASEGT. V lost 4 bases and J lost 0, with 10 bases in between. The CDR3 is made up of 15 amino acids. CDR3 in amino acids: CASSGSGSSYNEQFF. The CDR3 DNA reads as TGTGCCAGCAGTGGGAGCGGAAGCTCCTACAATGAGCAGTTCTTC.

V usage is TRBV29-1 and J usage is TRBJ2-7; D might be TRBD1 (6 bases). The CDR3 covers 13 residues. From germline, CDR1 is SQVTM and CDR2 ANQGSEA. Trimming left V 4 bases short and J 1 base short, with 11 bases between. CDR3 protein: CSVGDRRSYEQYF. Here the CDR3 DNA reads TGCAGCGTTGGAGACAGGCGATCCTACGAGCAGTACTTC.

The CDR3 reads CARLQGAFGYTF. The CDR3 DNA is TGTGCTAGACTACAGGGGGCTTTTGGCTACACCTTC. This sequence joins TRBV12-5 and TRBJ1-2; TRBD1 aligns across 9 bases. There are 12 residues in the CDR3. Germline V lookup: CDR1 LGHNT, CDR2 FRNRAP. V dropped 9 bases and J dropped 7; count of bases not matched to a gene: 6.